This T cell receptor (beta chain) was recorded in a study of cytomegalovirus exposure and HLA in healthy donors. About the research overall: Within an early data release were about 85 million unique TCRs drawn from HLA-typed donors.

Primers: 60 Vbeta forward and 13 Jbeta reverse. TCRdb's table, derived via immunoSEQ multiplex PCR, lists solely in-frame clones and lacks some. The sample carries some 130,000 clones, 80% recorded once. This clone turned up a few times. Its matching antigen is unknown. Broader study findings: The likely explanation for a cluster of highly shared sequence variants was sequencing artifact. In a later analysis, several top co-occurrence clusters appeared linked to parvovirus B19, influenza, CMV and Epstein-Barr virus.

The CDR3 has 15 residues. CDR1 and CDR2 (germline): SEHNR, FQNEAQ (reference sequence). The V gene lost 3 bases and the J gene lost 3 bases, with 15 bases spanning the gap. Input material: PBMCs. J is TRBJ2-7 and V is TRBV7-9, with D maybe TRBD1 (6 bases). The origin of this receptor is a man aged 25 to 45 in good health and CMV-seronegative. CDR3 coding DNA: TGTGCCAGCAGCTTGTTCGCAGGGGAACTCTACGAGCAGTACTTC. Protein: CASSLFAGELYEQYF.